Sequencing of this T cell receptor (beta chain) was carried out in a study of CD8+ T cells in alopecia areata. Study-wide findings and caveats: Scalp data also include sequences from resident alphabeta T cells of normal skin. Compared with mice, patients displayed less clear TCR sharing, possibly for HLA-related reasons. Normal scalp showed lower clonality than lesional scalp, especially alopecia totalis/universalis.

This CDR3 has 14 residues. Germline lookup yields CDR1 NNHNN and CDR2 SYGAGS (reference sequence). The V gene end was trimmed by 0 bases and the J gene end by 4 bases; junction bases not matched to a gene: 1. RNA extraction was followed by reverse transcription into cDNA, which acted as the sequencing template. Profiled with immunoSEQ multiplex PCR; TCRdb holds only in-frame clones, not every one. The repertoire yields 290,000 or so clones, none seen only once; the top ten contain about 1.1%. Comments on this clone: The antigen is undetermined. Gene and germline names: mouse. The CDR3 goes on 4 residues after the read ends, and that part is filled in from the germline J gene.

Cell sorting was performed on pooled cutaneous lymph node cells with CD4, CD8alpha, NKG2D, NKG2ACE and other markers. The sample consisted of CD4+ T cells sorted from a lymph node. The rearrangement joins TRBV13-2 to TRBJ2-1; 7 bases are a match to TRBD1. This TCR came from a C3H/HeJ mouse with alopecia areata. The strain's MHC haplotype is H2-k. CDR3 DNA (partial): TGTGCCAGCGGTGATGGGGGACAGTATGCT. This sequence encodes CASGDGGQYA. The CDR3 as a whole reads CASGDGGQYAEQFF.